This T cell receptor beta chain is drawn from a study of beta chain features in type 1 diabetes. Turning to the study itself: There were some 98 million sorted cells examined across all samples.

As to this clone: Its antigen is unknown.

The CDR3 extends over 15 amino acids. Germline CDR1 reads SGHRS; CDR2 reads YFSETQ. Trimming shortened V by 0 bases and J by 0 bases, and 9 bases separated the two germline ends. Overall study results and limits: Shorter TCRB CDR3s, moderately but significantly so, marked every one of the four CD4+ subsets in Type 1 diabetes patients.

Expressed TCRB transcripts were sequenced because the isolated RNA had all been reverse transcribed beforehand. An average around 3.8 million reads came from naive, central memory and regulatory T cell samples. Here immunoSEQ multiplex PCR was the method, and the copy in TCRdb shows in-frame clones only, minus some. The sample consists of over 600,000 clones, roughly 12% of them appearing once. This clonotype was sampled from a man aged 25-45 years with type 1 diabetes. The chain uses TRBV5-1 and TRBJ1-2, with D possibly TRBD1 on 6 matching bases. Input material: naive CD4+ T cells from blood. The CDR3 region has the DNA TGCGCCAGCAGCTTGGGGACAGTCCCTAACTATGGCTACACCTTC. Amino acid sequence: CASSLGTVPNYGYTF.